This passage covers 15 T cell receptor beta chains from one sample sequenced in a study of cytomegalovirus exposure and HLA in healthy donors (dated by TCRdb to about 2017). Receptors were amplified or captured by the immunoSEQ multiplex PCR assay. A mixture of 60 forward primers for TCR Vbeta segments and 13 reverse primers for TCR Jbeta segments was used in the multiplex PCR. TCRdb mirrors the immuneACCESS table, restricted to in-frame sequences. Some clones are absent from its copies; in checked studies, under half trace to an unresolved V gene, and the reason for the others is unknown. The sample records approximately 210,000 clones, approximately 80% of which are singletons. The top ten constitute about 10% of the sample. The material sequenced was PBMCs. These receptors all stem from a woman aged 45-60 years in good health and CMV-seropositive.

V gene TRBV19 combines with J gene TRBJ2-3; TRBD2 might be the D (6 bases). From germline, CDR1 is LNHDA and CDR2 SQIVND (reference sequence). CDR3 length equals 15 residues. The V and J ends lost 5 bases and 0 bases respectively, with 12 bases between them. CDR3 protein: CASSWDSASTDTQYF. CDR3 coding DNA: TGTGCCAGTAGTTGGGACTCGGCTAGCACAGATACGCAGTATTTT.

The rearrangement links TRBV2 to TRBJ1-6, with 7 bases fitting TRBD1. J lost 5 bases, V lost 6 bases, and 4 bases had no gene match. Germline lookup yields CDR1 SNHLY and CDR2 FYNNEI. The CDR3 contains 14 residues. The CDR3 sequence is CASSRDRDNSPLHF. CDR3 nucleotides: TGTGCCAGCAGCCGGGACAGAGATAATTCACCCCTCCACTTT.

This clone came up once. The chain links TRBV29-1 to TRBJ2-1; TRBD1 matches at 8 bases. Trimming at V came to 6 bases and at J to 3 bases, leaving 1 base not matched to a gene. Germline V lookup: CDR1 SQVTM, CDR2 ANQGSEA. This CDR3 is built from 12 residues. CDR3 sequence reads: CSVGQGYNEQFF. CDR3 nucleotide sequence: TGCAGCGTCGGACAGGGCTACAATGAGCAGTTCTTC.

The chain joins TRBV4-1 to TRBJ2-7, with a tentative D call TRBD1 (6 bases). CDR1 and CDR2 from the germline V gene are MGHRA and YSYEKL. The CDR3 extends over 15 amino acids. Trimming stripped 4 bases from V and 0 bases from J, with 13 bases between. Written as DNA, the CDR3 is TGCGCCAGCAGCCGCCCAGGGGCGAACTCCTACGAGCAGTACTTC. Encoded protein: CASSRPGANSYEQYF.

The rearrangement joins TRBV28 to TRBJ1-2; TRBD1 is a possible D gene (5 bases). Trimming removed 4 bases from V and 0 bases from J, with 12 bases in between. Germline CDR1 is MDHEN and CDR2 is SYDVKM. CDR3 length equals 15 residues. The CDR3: CASSSPGRANYGYTF. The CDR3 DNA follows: TGTGCCAGCAGTTCCCCCGGCAGGGCTAACTATGGCTACACCTTC.

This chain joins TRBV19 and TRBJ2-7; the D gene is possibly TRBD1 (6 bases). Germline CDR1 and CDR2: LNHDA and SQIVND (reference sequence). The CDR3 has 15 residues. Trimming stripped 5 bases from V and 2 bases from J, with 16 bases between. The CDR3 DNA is TGTGCCAGTAGTCCACAGGGTCTTGAAACCTACGAGCAGTACTTC. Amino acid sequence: CASSPQGLETYEQYF. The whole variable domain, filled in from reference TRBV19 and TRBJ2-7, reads DGGITQSPKYLFRKEGQNVTLSCEQNLNHDAMYWYRQDPGQGLRLIYYSQIVNDFQKGDIAEGYSVSREKKESFPLTVTSAQKNPTAFYLCASSPQGLETYEQYFGPGTRLTVT.

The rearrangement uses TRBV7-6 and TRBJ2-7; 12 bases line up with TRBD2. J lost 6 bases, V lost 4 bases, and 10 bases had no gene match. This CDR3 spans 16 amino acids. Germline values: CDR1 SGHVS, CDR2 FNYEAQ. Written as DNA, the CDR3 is TGTGCCAGCAGCTCCAGGACTAGCGGGGTCCCGGCCGAGCAGTACTTC. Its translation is CASSSRTSGVPAEQYF. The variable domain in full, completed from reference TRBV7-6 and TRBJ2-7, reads GAGVSQSPRYKVTKRGQDVALRCDPISGHVSLYWYRQALGQGPEFLTYFNYEAQQDKSGLPNDRFSAERPEGSISTLTIQRTEQRDSAMYRCASSSRTSGVPAEQYFGPGTRLTVT.

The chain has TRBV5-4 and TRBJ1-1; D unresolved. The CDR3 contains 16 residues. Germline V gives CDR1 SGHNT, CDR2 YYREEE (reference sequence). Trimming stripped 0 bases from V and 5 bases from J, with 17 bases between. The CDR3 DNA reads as TGTGCCAGCAGCTTGGGCCAGGCCCTTTGGGAGACTGAAGCTTTCTTT. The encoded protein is CASSLGQALWETEAFF.

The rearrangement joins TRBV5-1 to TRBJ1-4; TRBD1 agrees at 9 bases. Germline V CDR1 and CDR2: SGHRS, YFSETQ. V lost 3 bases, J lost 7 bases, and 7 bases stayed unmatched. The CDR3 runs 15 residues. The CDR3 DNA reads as TGCGCCAGCAGCTCCGGGACAGGGACGGGTGAAAAACTGTTTTTT. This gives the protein CASSSGTGTGEKLFF.

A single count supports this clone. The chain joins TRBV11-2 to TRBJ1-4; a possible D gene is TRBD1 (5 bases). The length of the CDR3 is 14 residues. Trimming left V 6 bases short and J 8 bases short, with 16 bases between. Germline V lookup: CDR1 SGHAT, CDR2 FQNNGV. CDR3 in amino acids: CASSGGEGGEKLFF. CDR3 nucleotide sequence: TGTGCCAGCAGTGGGGGGGAGGGAGGAGAAAAACTGTTTTTT. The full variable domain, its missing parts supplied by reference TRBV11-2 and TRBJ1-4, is EAGVAQSPRYKIIEKRQSVAFWCNPISGHATLYWYQQILGQGPKLLIQFQNNGVVDDSQLPKDRFSAERLKGVDSTLKIQPAKLEDSAVYLCASSGGEGGEKLFFGSGTQLSVL.

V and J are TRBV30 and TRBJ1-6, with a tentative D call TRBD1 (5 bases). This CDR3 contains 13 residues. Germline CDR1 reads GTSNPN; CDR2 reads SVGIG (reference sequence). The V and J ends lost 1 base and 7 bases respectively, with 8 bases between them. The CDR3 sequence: CAWSARVNSPLHF. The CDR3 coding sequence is TGTGCCTGGAGTGCCAGGGTAAATTCACCCCTCCACTTT.

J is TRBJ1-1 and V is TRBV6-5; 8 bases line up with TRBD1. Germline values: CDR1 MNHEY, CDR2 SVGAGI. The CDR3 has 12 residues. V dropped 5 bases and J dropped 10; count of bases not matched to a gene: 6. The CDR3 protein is CASSRQGLTAFF. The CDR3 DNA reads TGTGCCAGCAGTCGACAGGGGCTGACAGCTTTCTTT.

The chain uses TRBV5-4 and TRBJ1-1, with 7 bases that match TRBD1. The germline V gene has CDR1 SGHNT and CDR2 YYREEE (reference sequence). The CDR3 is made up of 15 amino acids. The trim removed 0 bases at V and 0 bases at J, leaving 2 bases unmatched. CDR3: CASSLGGQLNTEAFF. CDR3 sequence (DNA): TGTGCCAGCAGCTTGGGGGGACAGTTGAACACTGAAGCTTTCTTT.

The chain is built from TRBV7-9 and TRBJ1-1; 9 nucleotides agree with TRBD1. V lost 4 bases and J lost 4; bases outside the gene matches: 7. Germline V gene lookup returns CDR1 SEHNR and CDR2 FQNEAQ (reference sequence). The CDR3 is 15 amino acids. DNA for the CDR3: TGTGCCAGCAGCTCCTCCGGACAGGGGTTCACTGAAGCTTTCTTT. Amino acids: CASSSSGQGFTEAFF.

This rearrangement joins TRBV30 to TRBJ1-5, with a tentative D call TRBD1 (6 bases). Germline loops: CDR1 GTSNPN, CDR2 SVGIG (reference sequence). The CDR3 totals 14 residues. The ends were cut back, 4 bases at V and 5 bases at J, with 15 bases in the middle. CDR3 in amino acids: CAWTNRDGDQPQHF. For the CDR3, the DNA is TGTGCCTGGACGAACAGGGACGGGGATCAGCCCCAGCATTTT. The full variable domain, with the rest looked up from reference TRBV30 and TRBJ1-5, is SQTIHQWPATLVQPVGSPLSLECTVEGTSNPNLYWYRQAAGRGLQLLFYSVGIGQISSEVPQNLSASRPQDRQFILSSKKLLLSDSGFYLCAWTNRDGDQPQHFGDGTRLSIL.